This record looks at one T cell receptor beta chain sequence and its context. This specimen belongs to a study of regulatory T cells in long-lasting Graves disease. CDR3-region Arm-PCR and iRepertoire HTBI primers produced the TCR beta libraries. Each CDR3 protein is one row after TCRdb ran MiXCR on the multiplex PCR reads. The table shows a few hundred thousand distinct CDR3 sequences, with 12% occurring only once. Time point: newly diagnosed GD, antithyroid drugs for less than 3 months. TCR sequences were obtained from RNA taken from PBMCs. The sample was also reused in another study, on T cells in Graves' hyperthyroidism and ophthalmopathy.

This TCR came from a woman aged 18-29 years with Graves disease. The sequencing used peripheral blood mononuclear cells (PBMCs), collected at new diagnosis, from a patient treated with antithyroid drugs.

This chain's CDR3 is CASSSGTSGSKYNEQFF. The CDR3 coding sequence is TGTGCCAGCAGCTCGGGGACTAGCGGGAGTAAGTACAATGAGCAGTTCTTC. V usage is TRBV13 and J usage is TRBJ2-1; 14 bases line up with TRBD2. There are 17 residues in the CDR3. CDR1 and CDR2 (germline): PRHDT, FYEKMQ (reference sequence). With V trimmed by 4 bases and J by 4 bases, 6 bases remained unmatched.